Listed here are 21 T cell receptor beta chains from one sample, sequenced in a study of blood T cell repertoires in COVID-19. Assay: immunoSEQ multiplex PCR; the TCRdb copy retains only in-frame clones and omits some. The table shows tens of thousands of clones, with roughly nine tenths occurring only once. What was sequenced was peripheral blood. Receptor source: a man in his fifties or sixties with active COVID-19.

This clone was counted a single time. The rearrangement joins TRBV6-5 to TRBJ2-5; 7 nucleotides match TRBD2. Germline assignment: CDR1 MNHEY and CDR2 SVGAGI. Unmatched junction bases numbered 11, after V lost 8 bases and J lost 2 bases. CDR3 length: 15 amino acids. The CDR3 bases are TGTGCCAGCTGCCCCGGGGAGGGTGGGCAAGAGACCCAGTACTTC. As protein: CASCPGEGGQETQYF.

This chain joins TRBV24-1 and TRBJ2-3, with a tentative D call TRBD1 (7 bases). This CDR3 contains 15 residues. V gave up 3 bases and J gave up 2 bases, with 11 bases separating them. CDR1 and CDR2 (germline): KGHDR, SFDVKD. CDR3 sequence reads: CATSDGQDYTDTQYF. The CDR3 coding sequence is TGTGCCACCAGTGATGGACAGGACTACACAGATACGCAGTATTTT.

This chain joins TRBV30 and TRBJ2-7; D might be TRBD2 (6 bases). The V gene's germline CDR1 is GTSNPN and CDR2 SVGIG (reference sequence). The CDR3 covers 16 residues. Trimming pared 1 base from V and 1 base from J, leaving 17 bases between. Written as DNA, the CDR3 is TGTGCCTGGAGTGCACGGACTAACAGCTTTTCCTACGAGCAGTACTTC. This encodes CAWSARTNSFSYEQYF.

The chain links TRBV7-2 to TRBJ2-7; 10 bases map to TRBD1. CDR3 size: 16 residues. Trimming cost V 1 base and J 7 bases; bases outside gene matches: 10. The germline V gene encodes CDR1 SGHTA and CDR2 FQGNSA. CDR3 sequence: CASSLVSTGGSWEQYF. In nucleotides, the CDR3 is TGTGCCAGCAGCTTAGTTTCGACAGGGGGCTCGTGGGAGCAGTACTTC.

The CDR3 protein is CASTLDRPNTEAFF. CDR3 DNA sequence: TGTGCCAGCACCTTGGACAGACCGAACACTGAAGCTTTCTTT. The chain has TRBV6-5 and TRBJ1-1; D perhaps matches TRBD1 (6 bases). V was cut by 7 bases and J by 1 base, with 13 bases left in between. CDR3 length equals 14 residues. Germline-derived CDR1 and CDR2 are MNHEY and SVGAGI.

The V gene is TRBV4-1, the J gene TRBJ2-3, with D possibly TRBD2 on 6 matching bases. V gave up 4 bases and J gave up 3 bases, with 20 bases separating them. Per the germline V gene, CDR1 is MGHRA and CDR2 is YSYEKL. The CDR3 has 17 amino acids. The CDR3 region has the DNA TGCGCCAGCAGCCGAGATTCTAGCGACGAGTTTACAGATACGCAGTATTTT. As protein: CASSRDSSDEFTDTQYF.

The chain carries TRBV11-1 and TRBJ2-7; 7 bases are a match to TRBD1. Germline trimming cut 0 bases from V and 4 bases from J; bases unmatched to any gene: 6. The CDR3 runs to 15 residues. CDR1 SGHAT and CDR2 FQDESV come from the germline V gene (reference sequence). This CDR3 reads CASSLAERQGYEQYF. CDR3 bases: TGTGCCAGCAGCTTAGCCGAAAGACAGGGATACGAGCAGTACTTC. Using reference TRBV11-1 and TRBJ2-7 for the parts outside the CDR3, the full variable domain is EAEVAQSPRYKITEKSQAVAFWCDPISGHATLYWYRQILGQGPELLVQFQDESVVDDSQLPKDRFSAERLKGVDSTLKIQPAELGDSAMYLCASSLAERQGYEQYFGPGTRLTVT.

The genes are TRBV12-5 and TRBJ1-1; 7 bases fit TRBD1. The CDR3 runs 13 residues. J lost 0 bases, V lost 6 bases, and 1 base had no gene match. Germline lookup yields CDR1 LGHNT and CDR2 FRNRAP. CDR3 in amino acids: CASGTGMNTEAFF. The CDR3 DNA reads as TGTGCTAGTGGGACAGGGATGAACACTGAAGCTTTCTTT.

The chain recombines TRBV10-3 with TRBJ2-5; weak D call: TRBD2 (7 bases). V was trimmed by 0 bases and J by 1 base, leaving 15 bases between them. Germline V lookup: CDR1 ENHRY, CDR2 SYGVKD. The CDR3 extends over 17 amino acids. CDR3 nucleotide sequence: TGTGCCATCAGTGAGTCGGGGGGGCCCGGAACCCAAGAGACCCAGTACTTC. Amino acid sequence: CAISESGGPGTQETQYF.

The chain links TRBV5-1 to TRBJ2-7; weak D call: TRBD2 (5 bases). Trimming pared 0 bases from V and 4 bases from J, leaving 11 bases between. The CDR3 spans 14 residues. CDR1 and CDR2 (germline): SGHRS, YFSETQ. The CDR3, as DNA: TGCGCCAGCAGCTTGGATGGCGGCGGGTACGAGCAGTACTTC. Translating it yields CASSLDGGGYEQYF.

The rearrangement joins TRBV9 to TRBJ2-2, with D perhaps matching TRBD1 (6 bases). The CDR3 is made up of 15 amino acids. Germline CDR1 is SGDLS and CDR2 is YYNGEE. The ends were cut back, 2 bases at V and 5 bases at J, with 13 bases in the middle. The CDR3 DNA is TGTGCCAGCAGCGTGGGACATGATGGGACCGGGGAGCTGTTTTTT. Translation gives CASSVGHDGTGELFF. The full variable domain, with the rest looked up from reference TRBV9 and TRBJ2-2, is DSGVTQTPKHLITATGQRVTLRCSPRSGDLSVYWYQQSLDQGLQFLIQYYNGEERAKGNILERFSAQQFPDLHSELNLSSLELGDSALYFCASSVGHDGTGELFFGEGSRLTVL.

The table lists this clone with a few counts. This chain connects TRBV29-1 to TRBJ1-2; 8 nucleotides match TRBD1. This CDR3 has 12 amino acids. J gave up 4 bases and V 7 bases, and 5 bases lay outside the gene matches. The germline V gene has CDR1 SQVTM and CDR2 ANQGSEA. In DNA, the CDR3 is TGCAGCGCAGGACAGGGTGGCTATGGCTACACCTTC. It codes for CSAGQGGYGYTF.

The chain recombines TRBV19 with TRBJ1-5; D remains ambiguous. The CDR3 extends over 15 amino acids. The germline V gene encodes CDR1 LNHDA and CDR2 SQIVND (reference sequence). V was shortened by 4 bases and J by 2 bases, with 12 bases between the two germline ends. CDR3 sequence: CASSTFGEGNQPQHF. The CDR3 DNA sequence: TGTGCCAGTAGTACCTTCGGAGAGGGCAATCAGCCCCAGCATTTT.

The V call is TRBV5-3, the J call TRBJ1-6, with unresolved D. TRBV5-3 is classed as an ORF, of uncertain function. Trimming left V 1 base short and J 6 bases short, with 17 bases between. CDR3 length: 17 residues. The CDR3 nucleotides are TGTGCCAGAAGCTTGAATCCGTTACGGAGGATTAATTCACCCCTCCACTTT. Protein product: CARSLNPLRRINSPLHF.

The V gene is TRBV7-9, the J gene TRBJ1-2, with TRBD1 matching 7 bases. Germline-derived CDR1 and CDR2 are SEHNR and FQNEAQ (reference sequence). Trimming removed 5 bases from V and 0 bases from J; junction bases left unmatched: 6. CDR3 size: 15 residues. CDR3 bases: TGTGCCAGCAGCCCTTGGGACAGAACTAACTATGGCTACACCTTC. It translates to CASSPWDRTNYGYTF.

The J gene is TRBJ2-3, the V gene TRBV11-3; D uncertain. The CDR3 runs 12 residues. V was shortened by 5 bases and J by 0 bases, with 3 bases between the two germline ends. Germline values: CDR1 SGHNT, CDR2 YENEEA. The CDR3 region has the DNA TGTGCCAGCAGCCTTAGCACAGATACGCAGTATTTT. Its translation: CASSLSTDTQYF.

The genes are TRBV10-2 and TRBJ1-1; D call uncertain. The V end was cut by 7 bases, the J end by 4 bases, with 10 bases between. The CDR3 covers 12 residues. Germline lookup yields CDR1 WSHSY and CDR2 SAAADI. DNA of the CDR3: TGCGCCAGCACCAGGCGGGGCACTGAAGCTTTCTTT. This gives the protein CASTRRGTEAFF.

The gene calls are TRBV5-1 and TRBJ1-2; a possible D gene is TRBD1 (5 bases). The CDR3 is 17 amino acids. Germline V gene sequence: CDR1 SGHRS, CDR2 YFSETQ. Trimming removed 7 bases at V and 8 bases at J, with 30 bases between. The CDR3 bases are TGCGCCAGCTCCTGGGGGGACCGAGATTCTCATTTTGGAGGCTACACCTTC. Translation: CASSWGDRDSHFGGYTF.

The chain employs TRBV30 and TRBJ1-6; D is unclear. CDR3 size: 15 residues. Germline values: CDR1 GTSNPN, CDR2 SVGIG (reference sequence). Trimming removed 0 bases at V and 7 bases at J, with 13 bases between. CDR3 nucleotide sequence: TGTGCCTGGAGTGTACCGCCGGGTCGGAATTCACCCCTCCACTTT. Translation: CAWSVPPGRNSPLHF.

The rearrangement joins TRBV29-1 to TRBJ2-1; D not resolved. Trimming took 4 bases from V and 5 from J, leaving 12 bases between them. The CDR3 loop spans 13 amino acids. CDR1 SQVTM and CDR2 ANQGSEA come from the germline V gene. This chain's CDR3 is CSVAQTFNNEQFF. The CDR3 coding sequence is TGCAGCGTTGCTCAAACTTTCAACAATGAGCAGTTCTTC.

The chain carries TRBV29-1 and TRBJ1-1, with 8 bases that match TRBD1. Germline CDR1 is SQVTM and CDR2 is ANQGSEA. CDR3 length: 15 residues. V trimming: 0 bases; J trimming: 1 base; junction bases outside the gene matches: 4. CDR3 residues: CSVEEWGQANTEAFF. The CDR3 DNA reads as TGCAGCGTTGAAGAGTGGGGACAGGCGAACACTGAAGCTTTCTTT.